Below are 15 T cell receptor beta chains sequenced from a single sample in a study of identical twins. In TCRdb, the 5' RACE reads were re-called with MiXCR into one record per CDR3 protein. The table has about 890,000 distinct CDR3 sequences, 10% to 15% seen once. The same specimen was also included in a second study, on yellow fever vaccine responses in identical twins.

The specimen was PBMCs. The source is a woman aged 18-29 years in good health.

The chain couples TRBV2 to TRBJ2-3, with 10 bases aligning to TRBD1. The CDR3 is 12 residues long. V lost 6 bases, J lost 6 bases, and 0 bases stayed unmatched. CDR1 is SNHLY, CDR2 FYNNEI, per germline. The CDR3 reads CASRGQGDTQYF. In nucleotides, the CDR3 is TGTGCCAGCAGGGGACAGGGGGATACGCAGTATTTT. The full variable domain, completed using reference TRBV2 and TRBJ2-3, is EPEVTQTPSHQVTQMGQEVILRCVPISNHLYFYWYRQILGQKVEFLVSFYNNEISEKSEIFDDQFSVERPDGSNFTLKIRSTKLEDSAMYFCASRGQGDTQYFGPGTRLTVL.

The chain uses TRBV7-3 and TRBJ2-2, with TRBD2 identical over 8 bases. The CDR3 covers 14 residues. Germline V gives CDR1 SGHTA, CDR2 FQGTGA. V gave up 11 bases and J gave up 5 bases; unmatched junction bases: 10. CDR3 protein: CADRGGRDTGELFF. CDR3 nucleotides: TGTGCCGACCGGGGGGGGAGAGATACCGGGGAGCTGTTTTTT.

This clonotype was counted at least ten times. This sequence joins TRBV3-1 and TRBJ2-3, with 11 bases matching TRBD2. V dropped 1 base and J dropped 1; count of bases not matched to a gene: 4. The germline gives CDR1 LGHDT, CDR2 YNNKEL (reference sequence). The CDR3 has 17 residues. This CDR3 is CASSQAVLAGGTDTQYF. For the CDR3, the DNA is TGTGCCAGCAGCCAAGCCGTACTAGCGGGAGGCACAGATACGCAGTATTTT.

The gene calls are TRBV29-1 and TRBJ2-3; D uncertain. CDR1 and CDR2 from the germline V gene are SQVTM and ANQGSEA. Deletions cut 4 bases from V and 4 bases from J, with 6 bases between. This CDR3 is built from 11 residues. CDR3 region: CSVAGPDTQYF. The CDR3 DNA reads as TGCAGCGTTGCGGGTCCAGATACGCAGTATTTT.

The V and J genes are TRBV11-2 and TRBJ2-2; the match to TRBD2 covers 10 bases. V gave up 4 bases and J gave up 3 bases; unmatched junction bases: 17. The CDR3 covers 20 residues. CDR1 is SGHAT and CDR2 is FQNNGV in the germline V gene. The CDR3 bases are TGTGCCAGCAGCTCCTTCCACCCCCCATCTAGCGGGGGTTACACCGGGGAGCTGTTTTTT. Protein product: CASSSFHPPSSGGYTGELFF. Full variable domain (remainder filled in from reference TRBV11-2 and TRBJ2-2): EAGVAQSPRYKIIEKRQSVAFWCNPISGHATLYWYQQILGQGPKLLIQFQNNGVVDDSQLPKDRFSAERLKGVDSTLKIQPAKLEDSAVYLCASSSFHPPSSGGYTGELFFGEGSRLTVL.

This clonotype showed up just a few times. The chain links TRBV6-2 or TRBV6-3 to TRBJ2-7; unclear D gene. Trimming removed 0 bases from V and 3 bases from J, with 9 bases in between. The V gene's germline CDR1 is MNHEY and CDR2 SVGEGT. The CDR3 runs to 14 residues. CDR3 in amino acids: CASSYSDGDYEQYV. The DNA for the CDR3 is TGTGCCAGCAGTTACTCCGACGGAGACTACGAGCAGTACGTC.

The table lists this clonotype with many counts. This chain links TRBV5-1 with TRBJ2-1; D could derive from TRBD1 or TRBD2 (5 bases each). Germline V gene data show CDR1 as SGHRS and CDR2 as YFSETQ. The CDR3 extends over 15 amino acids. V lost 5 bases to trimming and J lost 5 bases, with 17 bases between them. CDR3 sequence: CASRPPGTVNNEQFF. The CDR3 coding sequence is TGCGCCAGCAGGCCTCCCGGGACGGTTAACAATGAGCAGTTCTTC.

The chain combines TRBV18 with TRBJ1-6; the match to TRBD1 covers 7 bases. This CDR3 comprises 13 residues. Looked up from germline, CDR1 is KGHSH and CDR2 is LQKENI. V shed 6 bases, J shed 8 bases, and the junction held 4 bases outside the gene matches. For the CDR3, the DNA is TGTGCCAGCTCTTGGGACAGAGATTCACCCCTCCACTTT. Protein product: CASSWDRDSPLHF.

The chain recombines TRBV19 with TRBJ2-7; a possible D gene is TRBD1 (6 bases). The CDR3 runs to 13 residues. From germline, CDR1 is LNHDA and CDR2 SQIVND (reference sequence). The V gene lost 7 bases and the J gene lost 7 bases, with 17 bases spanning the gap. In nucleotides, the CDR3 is TGTGCCAGTAATCCGGGGCAGGGGTGGGAGCAGTACTTC. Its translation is CASNPGQGWEQYF.

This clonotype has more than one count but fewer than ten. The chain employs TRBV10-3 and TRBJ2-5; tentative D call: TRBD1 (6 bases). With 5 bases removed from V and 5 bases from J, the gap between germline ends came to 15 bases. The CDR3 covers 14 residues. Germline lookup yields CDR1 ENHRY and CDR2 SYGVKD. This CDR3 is CAISSTGTGETQYF. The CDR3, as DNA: TGTGCCATCAGTAGTACAGGGACGGGGGAGACCCAGTACTTC.

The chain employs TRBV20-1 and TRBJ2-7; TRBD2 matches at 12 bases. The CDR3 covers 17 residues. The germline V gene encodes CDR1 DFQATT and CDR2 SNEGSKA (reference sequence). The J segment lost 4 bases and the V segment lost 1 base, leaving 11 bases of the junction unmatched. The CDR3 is CSARGTSGKVYFYEQYF. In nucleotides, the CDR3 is TGCAGTGCTAGAGGGACTAGCGGGAAGGTCTATTTTTACGAGCAGTACTTC.

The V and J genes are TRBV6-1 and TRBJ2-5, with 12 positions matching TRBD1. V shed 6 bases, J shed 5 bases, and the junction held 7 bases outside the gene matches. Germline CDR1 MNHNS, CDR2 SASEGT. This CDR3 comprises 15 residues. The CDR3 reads CASRGDRGRLETQYF. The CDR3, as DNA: TGTGCCAGCAGAGGGGACAGGGGGCGTTTGGAGACCCAGTACTTC.

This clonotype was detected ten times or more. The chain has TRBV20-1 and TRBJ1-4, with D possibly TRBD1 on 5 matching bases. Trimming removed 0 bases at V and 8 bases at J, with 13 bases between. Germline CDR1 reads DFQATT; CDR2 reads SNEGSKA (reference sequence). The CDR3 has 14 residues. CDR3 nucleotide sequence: TGCAGTGCTAGAGATACGCAGGGAGGCGAAAAACTGTTTTTT. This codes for CSARDTQGGEKLFF.

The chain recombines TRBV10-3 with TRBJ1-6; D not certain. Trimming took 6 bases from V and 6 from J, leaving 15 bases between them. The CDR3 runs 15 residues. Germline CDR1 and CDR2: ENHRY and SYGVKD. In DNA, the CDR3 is TGTGCCATCAGGGAACCGGACCTTACTAATTCACCCCTCCACTTT. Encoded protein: CAIREPDLTNSPLHF.

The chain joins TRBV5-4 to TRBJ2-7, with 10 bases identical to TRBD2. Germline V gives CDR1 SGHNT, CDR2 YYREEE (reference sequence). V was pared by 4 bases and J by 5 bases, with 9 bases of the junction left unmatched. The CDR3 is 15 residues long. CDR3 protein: CASSKSGRAGNEQYF. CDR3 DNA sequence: TGTGCCAGCAGCAAGAGCGGGAGGGCCGGAAACGAGCAGTACTTC.